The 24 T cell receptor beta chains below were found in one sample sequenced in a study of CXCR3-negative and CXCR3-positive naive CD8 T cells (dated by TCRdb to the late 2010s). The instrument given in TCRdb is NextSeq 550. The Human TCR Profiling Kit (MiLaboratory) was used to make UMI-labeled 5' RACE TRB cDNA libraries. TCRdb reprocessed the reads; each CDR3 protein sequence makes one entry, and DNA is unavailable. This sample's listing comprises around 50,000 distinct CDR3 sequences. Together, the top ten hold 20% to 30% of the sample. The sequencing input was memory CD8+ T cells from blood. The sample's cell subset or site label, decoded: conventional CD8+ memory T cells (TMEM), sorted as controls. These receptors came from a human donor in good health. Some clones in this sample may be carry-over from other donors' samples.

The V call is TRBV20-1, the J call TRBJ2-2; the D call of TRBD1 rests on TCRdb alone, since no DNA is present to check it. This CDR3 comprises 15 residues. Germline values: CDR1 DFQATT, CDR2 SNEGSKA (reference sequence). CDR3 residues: CSARIDRGSTGELFF.

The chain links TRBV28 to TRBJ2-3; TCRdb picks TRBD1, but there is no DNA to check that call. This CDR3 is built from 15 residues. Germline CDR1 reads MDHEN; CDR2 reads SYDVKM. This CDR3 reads CASSFTTGDSDTQYF. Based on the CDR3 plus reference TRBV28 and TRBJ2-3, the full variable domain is DVKVTQSSRYLVKRTGEKVFLECVQDMDHENMFWYRQDPGLGLRLIYFSYDVKMKEKGDIPEGYSVSREKKERFSLILESASTNQTSMYLCASSFTTGDSDTQYFGPGTRLTVL.

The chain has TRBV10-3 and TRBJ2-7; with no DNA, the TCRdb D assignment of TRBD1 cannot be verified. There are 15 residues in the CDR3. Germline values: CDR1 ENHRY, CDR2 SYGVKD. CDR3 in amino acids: CAIRMTGSGAYEQYF.

The CDR3 sequence: CSVDREGREDTQYF. The chain links TRBV29-1 to TRBJ2-3; TCRdb indicates TRBD2, and absent DNA this call remains unverified. Germline-derived CDR1 and CDR2 are SQVTM and ANQGSEA. This CDR3 has 14 amino acids.

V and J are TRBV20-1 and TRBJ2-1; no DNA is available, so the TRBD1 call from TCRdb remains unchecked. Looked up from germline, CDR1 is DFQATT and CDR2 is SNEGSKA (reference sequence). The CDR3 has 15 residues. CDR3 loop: CSARGPAGRYNEQFF.

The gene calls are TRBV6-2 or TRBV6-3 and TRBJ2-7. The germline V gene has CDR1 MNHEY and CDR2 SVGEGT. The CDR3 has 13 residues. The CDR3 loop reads CASSYSISYEQYF.

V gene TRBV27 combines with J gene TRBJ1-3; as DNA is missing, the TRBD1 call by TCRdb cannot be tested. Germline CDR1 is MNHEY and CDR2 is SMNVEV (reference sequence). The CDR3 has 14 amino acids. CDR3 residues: CASRMTGAGNTIYF.

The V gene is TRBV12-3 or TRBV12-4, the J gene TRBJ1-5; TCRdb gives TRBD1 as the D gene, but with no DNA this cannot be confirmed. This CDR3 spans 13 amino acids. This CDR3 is CASTRIGNQPQHF.

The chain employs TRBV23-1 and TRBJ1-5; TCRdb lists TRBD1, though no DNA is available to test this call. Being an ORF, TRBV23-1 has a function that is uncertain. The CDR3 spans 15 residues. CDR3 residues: CASGPSRASNQPQHF.

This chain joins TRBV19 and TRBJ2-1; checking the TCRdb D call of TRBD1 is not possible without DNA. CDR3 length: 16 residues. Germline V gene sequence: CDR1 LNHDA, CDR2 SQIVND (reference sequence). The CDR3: CASSIQGQGAVNEQFF.

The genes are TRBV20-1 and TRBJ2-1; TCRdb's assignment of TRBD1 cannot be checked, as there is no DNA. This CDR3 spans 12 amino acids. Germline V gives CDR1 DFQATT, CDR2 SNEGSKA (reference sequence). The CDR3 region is CSARRTGNEQFF.

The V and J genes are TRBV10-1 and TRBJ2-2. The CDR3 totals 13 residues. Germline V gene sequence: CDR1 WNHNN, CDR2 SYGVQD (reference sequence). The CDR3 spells CASSDGDAGELFF.

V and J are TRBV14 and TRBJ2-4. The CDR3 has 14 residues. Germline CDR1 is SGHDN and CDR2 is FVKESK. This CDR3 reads CAVGQRLAKNIQYF.

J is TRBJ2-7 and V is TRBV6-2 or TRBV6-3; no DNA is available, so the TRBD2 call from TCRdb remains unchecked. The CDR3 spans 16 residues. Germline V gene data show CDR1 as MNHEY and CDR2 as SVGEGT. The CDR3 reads CASSYLRSGLRYEQYF.

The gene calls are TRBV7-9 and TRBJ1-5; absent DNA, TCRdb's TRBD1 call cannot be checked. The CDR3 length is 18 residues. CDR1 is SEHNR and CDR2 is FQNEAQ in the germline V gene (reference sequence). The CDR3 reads CASSQDSVGQGLRQPQHF.

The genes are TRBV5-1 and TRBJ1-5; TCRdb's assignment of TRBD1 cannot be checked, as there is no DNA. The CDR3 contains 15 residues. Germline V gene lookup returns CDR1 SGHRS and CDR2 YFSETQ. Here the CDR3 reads CASSLAGRSNQPRHF. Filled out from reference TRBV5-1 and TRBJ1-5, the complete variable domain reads KAGVTQTPRYLIKTRGQQVTLSCSPISGHRSVSWYQQTPGQGLQFLFEYFSETQRNKGNFPGRFSGRQFSNSRSEMNVSTLELGDSALYLCASSLAGRSNQPRHFGDGTRLSIL.

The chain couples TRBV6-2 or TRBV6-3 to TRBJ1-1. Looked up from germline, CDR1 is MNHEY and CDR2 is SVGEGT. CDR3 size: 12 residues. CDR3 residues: CASSPGGAEAFF.

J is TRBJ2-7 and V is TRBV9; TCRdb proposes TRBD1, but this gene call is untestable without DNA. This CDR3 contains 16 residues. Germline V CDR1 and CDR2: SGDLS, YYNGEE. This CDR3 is CASSLSSGTQYYEQYF.

This CDR3 is CASSSGFQETQYF. The chain has TRBV7-9 and TRBJ2-5. The CDR3 loop spans 13 amino acids. Germline V CDR1 and CDR2: SEHNR, FQNEAQ (reference sequence).

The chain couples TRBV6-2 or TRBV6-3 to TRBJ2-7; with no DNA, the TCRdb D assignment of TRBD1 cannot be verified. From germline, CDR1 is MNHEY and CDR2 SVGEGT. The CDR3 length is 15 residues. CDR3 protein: CASRQVRQGIYEQYF.

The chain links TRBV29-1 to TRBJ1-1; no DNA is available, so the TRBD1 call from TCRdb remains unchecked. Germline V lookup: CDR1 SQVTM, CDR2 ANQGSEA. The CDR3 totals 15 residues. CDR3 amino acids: CSVEVTGRLDTEAFF.

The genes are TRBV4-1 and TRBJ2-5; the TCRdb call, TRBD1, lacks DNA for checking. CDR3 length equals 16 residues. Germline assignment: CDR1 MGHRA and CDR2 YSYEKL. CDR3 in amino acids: CASSQVAPQGQETQYF.

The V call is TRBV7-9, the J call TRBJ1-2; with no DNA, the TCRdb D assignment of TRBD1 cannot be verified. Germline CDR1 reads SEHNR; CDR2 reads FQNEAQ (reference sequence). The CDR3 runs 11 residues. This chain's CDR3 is CASSSPGGYTF.

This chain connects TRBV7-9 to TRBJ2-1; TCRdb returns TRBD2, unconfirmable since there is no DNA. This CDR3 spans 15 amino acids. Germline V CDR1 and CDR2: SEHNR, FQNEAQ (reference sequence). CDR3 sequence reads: CASSLVNGLVNEQFF.